In its sample, the clone carrying this TCR beta chain was seen a few times. CDR1 and CDR2 from the germline V gene are SGHVS and FQNEAQ. Germline trimming cut 5 bases from V and 0 bases from J; bases unmatched to any gene: 7. There are 15 residues in the CDR3. The data were obtained in a study of T cells in Graves' hyperthyroidism and ophthalmopathy. Amplification of TCR beta CDR3 regions was performed using RNA transcripts as template. The HTBI set primed first-round TCR CDR3 RT-PCR. A single record per CDR3 protein comes from TCRdb applying MiXCR to the multiplex PCR reads. In the table there are approximately 420,000 distinct CDR3 sequences, more than 13% of which are singletons. Patients aged 18 to 65 had newly diagnosed hyperthyroidism of under 2 months' duration. Uncontrolled infection, other autoimmune disease, pregnancy or lactation barred patients from enrollment. Isolation of PBMCs was performed on 10 ml fresh peripheral blood.

Input material: blood. This TCR was sampled from a woman in her twenties or thirties with Graves' hyperthyroidism. This chain connects TRBV7-8 to TRBJ2-7; 7 bases align to TRBD1. The CDR3 nucleotides read TGTGCCAGCAGCCGCTCGGGACAGCCCTCCTACGAGCAGTACTTC. This translates into CASSRSGQPSYEQYF. Supplemented by reference TRBV7-8 and TRBJ2-7, the full variable domain reads GAGVSQSPRYKVAKRGQDVALRCDPISGHVSLFWYQQALGQGPEFLTYFQNEAQLDKSGLPSDRFFAERPEGSVSTLKIQRTQQEDSAVYLCASSRSGQPSYEQYFGPGTRLTVT.